The next 20 T cell receptor beta chains were all read from a single sample in a study of blood T cell repertoires in COVID-19. Sequenced by immunoSEQ multiplex PCR; TCRdb stores in-frame clones only, minus some. The sample records about 340,000 clones, about 86% being singletons. The sample was PBMCs or T cells enriched from blood (not recorded which). The receptors come from a woman in her forties with acute COVID-19.

The chain combines TRBV9 with TRBJ1-3; TRBD1 aligns across 10 bases. Germline V CDR1 and CDR2: SGDLS, YYNGEE. Germline trimming cut 4 bases from V and 0 bases from J; bases unmatched to any gene: 7. The CDR3 consists of 17 residues. This CDR3 is CASSKGTGEASGNTIYF. The DNA for the CDR3 is TGTGCCAGCAGCAAAGGGACAGGGGAGGCCTCTGGAAACACCATATATTTT.

V and J are TRBV5-3 and TRBJ1-5; possible D gene TRBD1, 6 bases. TRBV5-3 is an open reading frame whose function is uncertain. Trimming took 5 bases from V and 7 from J, leaving 10 bases between them. CDR3 length: 12 amino acids. CDR3 sequence: CARSLDRQPQHF. In nucleotides, the CDR3 is TGTGCCAGAAGTCTTGACAGGCAGCCCCAGCATTTT.

This clone was seen a single time. An end of the junction does not agree with germline; a read error may underlie this. This chain joins TRBV7-2 and TRBJ1-1, with a possible D match to TRBD1 (6 bases). Germline assignment: CDR1 SGHTA and CDR2 FQGNSA. The CDR3 length is 12 residues. The CDR3 nucleotides read TGTGCCAGCAGCCTCCGGGACACAGAAGCTTTCTTT. It specifies CASSLRDTEAFF.

The chain joins TRBV9 to TRBJ1-6; the D is unclear. The V end was cut by 0 bases, the J end by 5 bases, with 9 bases between. The CDR3 is 15 amino acids. Germline CDR1 and CDR2: SGDLS and YYNGEE. The DNA for the CDR3 is TGTGCCAGCAGCGTAGAACAGAATCATAATTCACCCCTCCACTTT. Its translation: CASSVEQNHNSPLHF.

The chain combines TRBV4-1 with TRBJ2-7; D gene uncertain. CDR3 length equals 14 residues. Germline CDR1 is MGHRA and CDR2 is YSYEKL. The ends were cut back, 1 base at V and 2 bases at J, with 9 bases in the middle. CDR3 in amino acids: CASSQGVTAYEQYF. In nucleotides, the CDR3 is TGCGCCAGCAGCCAAGGAGTAACGGCCTACGAGCAGTACTTC.

The chain combines TRBV29-1 with TRBJ2-1; 9 bases line up with TRBD1. Germline CDR1 is SQVTM and CDR2 is ANQGSEA. V dropped 7 bases and J dropped 4; count of bases not matched to a gene: 8. This CDR3 contains 14 residues. The CDR3 is CSAVDRGTYNEQFF. The CDR3 DNA follows: TGCAGCGCTGTGGACAGGGGAACTTACAATGAGCAGTTCTTC.

The chain recombines TRBV6-5 with TRBJ1-1; D unclear. V dropped 2 bases and J dropped 4 bases, with 14 bases sitting between them. Germline CDR1 is MNHEY and CDR2 is SVGAGI. This CDR3 is 15 amino acids long. CDR3 in amino acids: CASSYDGGPVTEAFF. The CDR3 nucleotides are TGTGCCAGCAGTTACGACGGCGGTCCGGTCACTGAAGCTTTCTTT.

This clone came up once. It may be a read error: a sequence one base away is much more abundant. J is TRBJ1-6 and V is TRBV7-9; the match to TRBD1 covers 7 bases. CDR3 length equals 16 residues. V gave up 4 bases and J gave up 7 bases; unmatched junction bases: 10. CDR1 and CDR2 (germline): SEHNR, FQNEAQ (reference sequence). In nucleotides, the CDR3 is TGTGCCAGCAGCTCAAATACAGGGGTGGGGAATTCACCCCTCCACTTT. It specifies CASSSNTGVGNSPLHF. Full variable domain (rest looked up from reference TRBV7-9 and TRBJ1-6): DTGVSQNPRHKITKRGQNVTFRCDPISEHNRLYWYRQTLGQGPEFLTYFQNEAQLEKSRLLSDRFSAERPKGSFSTLEIQRTEQGDSAMYLCASSSNTGVGNSPLHFGNGTRLTVT.

This chain connects TRBV7-6 to TRBJ2-7; the D is unclear. The CDR3 runs to 13 residues. Germline CDR1 is SGHVS and CDR2 is FNYEAQ. Trimming removed 5 bases from V and 1 base from J, with 9 bases in between. The DNA for the CDR3 is TGTGCCAGCAGCATAAGCCCGTCCTACGAGCAGTACTTC. Translation: CASSISPSYEQYF.

The chain uses TRBV7-9 and TRBJ2-4, with D unresolved. Germline CDR1 and CDR2: SEHNR and FQNEAQ (reference sequence). Trimming left V 3 bases short and J 9 bases short, with 9 bases between. This CDR3 region has 12 residues. The CDR3 here is CASSLSGGIQYF. The CDR3 DNA follows: TGTGCCAGCAGCTTGAGTGGTGGCATTCAGTACTTC. Based on the CDR3 plus reference TRBV7-9 and TRBJ2-4, the full variable domain is DTGVSQNPRHKITKRGQNVTFRCDPISEHNRLYWYRQTLGQGPEFLTYFQNEAQLEKSRLLSDRFSAERPKGSFSTLEIQRTEQGDSAMYLCASSLSGGIQYFGAGTRLSVL.

The CDR3 DNA follows: TGTGCCAGCAGAAGTTCAGGGGGTGGGGGCTACACCTTC. Translated: CASRSSGGGGYTF. The chain uses TRBV28 and TRBJ1-2; 7 nucleotides match TRBD1. Germline CDR1 is MDHEN and CDR2 is SYDVKM. CDR3 length: 13 residues. With V trimmed by 6 bases and J by 8 bases, 9 bases remained unmatched.

This clone has only a few counts. The chain combines TRBV28 with TRBJ2-1, with 10 bases identical to TRBD1. The trim removed 3 bases at V and 1 base at J, leaving 15 bases unmatched. CDR1 is MDHEN and CDR2 is SYDVKM in the germline V gene. The CDR3 covers 20 residues. The CDR3 sequence: CASSFSVMLRQGASYNEQFF. The CDR3 region has the DNA TGTGCCAGCAGTTTTTCTGTGATGCTGAGACAGGGGGCTTCCTACAATGAGCAGTTCTTC.

The chain couples TRBV18 to TRBJ2-1, with TRBD2 matching 16 bases. CDR1 is KGHSH, CDR2 LQKENI, per germline. Trimming took 6 bases from V and 9 from J; bases not matched to a gene: 8. The CDR3 totals 16 residues. The CDR3 protein is CASSAPGTSGRVEQFF. The CDR3 coding sequence is TGTGCCAGCTCGGCGCCCGGGACTAGCGGGAGGGTTGAGCAGTTCTTC.

In its sample, this clone was seen a few times. The chain has TRBV7-2 and TRBJ1-2, with 8 bases aligning to TRBD1. The CDR3 is 13 residues long. Germline CDR1 is SGHTA and CDR2 is FQGNSA. The V and J ends lost 7 bases and 7 bases, in that order; junction bases with no gene match: 8. The CDR3 reads CASKVSGGLGYTF. The DNA of the CDR3 is TGTGCCAGCAAGGTCTCAGGGGGCCTTGGCTACACCTTC.

The genes are TRBV9 and TRBJ2-2, with 8 bases aligning to TRBD1. This CDR3 has 15 residues. Germline V gives CDR1 SGDLS, CDR2 YYNGEE. Trimming at V came to 4 bases and at J to 9 bases, leaving 11 bases not matched to a gene. CDR3 in DNA: TGTGCCAGCAGCCGAGCTGGGCAGGGGGCCTGGGAGCTGTTTTTT. Its protein is CASSRAGQGAWELFF.

V gene TRBV20-1 combines with J gene TRBJ2-5; D gene uncertain. Germline values: CDR1 DFQATT, CDR2 SNEGSKA (reference sequence). The CDR3 runs 12 residues. The ends were cut back, 3 bases at V and 3 bases at J, with 8 bases in the middle. The CDR3 here is CSASHSKETQYF. In DNA form, the CDR3 reads TGCAGTGCTAGTCACTCTAAAGAGACCCAGTACTTC.

The genes are TRBV7-8 and TRBJ1-5; tentatively, D is TRBD1 (6 bases). Deletions cut 8 bases from V and 3 bases from J, with 11 bases between. There are 13 residues in the CDR3. CDR1 and CDR2 (germline): SGHVS, FQNEAQ. CDR3 DNA: TGTGCCAGCGCCAGGGGCACCAATCAGCCCCAGCATTTT. Protein: CASARGTNQPQHF.

The V gene is TRBV3-1 (or the pseudogene TRBV3-2), the J gene TRBJ2-2; 8 bases agree with TRBD2. The CDR3 runs 14 residues. Germline assignment: CDR1 LGHDT and CDR2 YNNKEL (reference sequence). The V gene end was trimmed by 4 bases and the J gene end by 8 bases; junction bases not matched to a gene: 6. The CDR3 DNA sequence: TGTGCCAGCAGCCCCCTATTAGCGGGAGGGGAGCTGTTTTTT. Protein product: CASSPLLAGGELFF.

This sequence joins TRBV5-8 and TRBJ2-3, with 9 positions matching TRBD2. The CDR3 extends over 16 amino acids. CDR1 SGHTS and CDR2 YDEGEE come from the germline V gene. V dropped 1 base and J dropped 2; count of bases not matched to a gene: 5. The CDR3: CASSLWLAGSTDTQYF. The CDR3 nucleotides read TGTGCCAGCAGCTTGTGGCTAGCGGGGTCCACAGATACGCAGTATTTT. The full variable domain, with the rest looked up from reference TRBV5-8 and TRBJ2-3, is EAGVTQSPTHLIKTRGQQATLRCSPISGHTSVYWYQQALGLGLQFLLWYDEGEERNRGNFPPRFSGRQFPNYSSELNVNALELEDSALYLCASSLWLAGSTDTQYFGPGTRLTVL.

V usage is TRBV5-1 and J usage is TRBJ2-3; D is possibly TRBD1 (5 bases). The CDR3 has 14 amino acids. CDR1 SGHRS and CDR2 YFSETQ come from the germline V gene. Trimming took 6 bases from V and 1 from J, leaving 12 bases between them. CDR3: CASKGEGGTDTQYF. CDR3 bases: TGCGCCAGCAAAGGGGAAGGGGGCACAGATACGCAGTATTTT.